The 5 T cell receptor beta chains below all came from one sample that was sequenced in a study of Tregs in tolerant kidney transplant recipients. Using immunoSEQ multiplex PCR, the repertoire was profiled, and TCRdb retains in-frame clones only, with some absent. Its table records around 30,000 clones. Recipients received nonmyeloablative bone marrow transplants from related graft donors, with transient mixed chimerism. The sample consisted of CD4+ T cells from blood (PBMCs), taken 24 months after the transplant. The receptors were gathered from a human patient who received a combined kidney and bone marrow transplant. Some of the T cells might come from the graft donor.

For this clone: The read is 3 residues too short to cover the CDR3 end, so that end is filled in from the germline J gene. The chain employs TRBV20-1 and TRBJ2-3; 15 bases line up with TRBD2. Germline lookup yields CDR1 DFQATT and CDR2 SNEGSKA (reference sequence). There are 20 residues in the CDR3. Trimming at V came to 0 bases and at J to 7 bases, leaving 17 bases not matched to a gene. CDR3 sequence: CSARDPGTSGRQGFLHTQYF. Partial CDR3 DNA: TGCAGTGCTAGAGATCCAGGGACTAGCGGGAGGCAAGGGTTTTTGCATACG.

CDR3 amino acids: CASSADRGSVQPQHF. The DNA read from the CDR3 is TGTGCCAGCAGCGCCGACAGGGGATCAGTTCAGCCC. The rearrangement links TRBV7-2 to TRBJ1-5, with 8 bases that match TRBD1. The CDR3 end is not reached by the read, which stops 3 residues before it; the germline J gene fills it in. This CDR3 contains 15 residues. V lost 5 bases to trimming and J lost 6 bases; unmatched junction nucleotides: 9. Per the germline V gene, CDR1 is SGHTA and CDR2 is FQGNSA. Supplemented by reference TRBV7-2 and TRBJ1-5, the full variable domain reads GAGVSQSPSNKVTEKGKDVELRCDPISGHTALYWYRQSLGQGLEFLIYFQGNSAPDKSGLPSDRFSAERTGGSVSTLTIQRTQQEDSAVYLCASSADRGSVQPQHFGDGTRLSIL.

On this clone itself: From the germline J gene comes the end of the CDR3, since the read stops 3 residues before it. The chain employs TRBV11-2 and TRBJ2-7; 9 bases map to TRBD1. Germline CDR1 SGHAT, CDR2 FQNNGV. The CDR3 loop spans 15 amino acids. Trimming at V came to 4 bases and at J to 3 bases, leaving 7 bases not matched to a gene. The CDR3 loop reads CASSSPTGGFYEQYF. Incomplete CDR3 DNA: TGTGCCAGCAGCTCCCCGACAGGGGGATTCTACGAG.

A note on this clone: The read stops 3 residues short of the end of the CDR3; the missing end is completed from the germline J gene. V and J are TRBV11-1 and TRBJ2-1; D might be TRBD2 (6 bases). Per germline, CDR1 SGHAT and CDR2 FQDESV (reference sequence). This CDR3 has 15 amino acids. V shed 5 bases and J shed 2 bases, with 13 bases lying between them. CDR3 sequence reads: CASSQDYGPYNEQFF. CDR3 DNA, as far as it was read: TGTGCCAGCAGCCAGGACTACGGGCCCTACAATGAG.

Points on this clone: The read terminates 3 residues ahead of where the CDR3 ends, so the germline J gene completes it. The rearrangement links TRBV18 to TRBJ2-1, with 8 bases aligning to TRBD1. Per the germline V gene, CDR1 is KGHSH and CDR2 is LQKENI. The CDR3 extends over 13 amino acids. Losses at the gene ends were 3 bases for V and 8 bases for J; bases not matched to a gene: 3. The CDR3 DNA, read in part, is TGTGCCAGCTCACCCTCGGACAGGGATGAG. Its translation: CASSPSDRDE. The whole CDR3 protein reads CASSPSDRDEQFF.